This is a list of T cell receptor beta chains from one sample in a study of cytomegalovirus exposure and HLA in healthy donors. TCRdb's table, derived via immunoSEQ multiplex PCR, lists solely in-frame clones and lacks some. The profile shows about 130,000 clones, 60% to 80% of them singletons. Sequences were obtained from PBMCs. These receptors were taken from a woman aged 55-69 years in good health and CMV-seropositive. The conserved cysteine and the conserved F or W are not part of the CDR3 here.

J gene | V gene | CDR3 protein
TRBJ1-1 | TRBV2 | ASSEGRAPGTEAF
TRBJ2-1 | TRBV5-1 | ASSLGPGSYNEQF
TRBJ2-2 | TRBV29-1 | SAPSGGGGELF
TRBJ1-2 | TRBV7-2 | ASSVDRGPNYGYT
TRBJ1-6 | TRBV18 | ASSPRGGGNNSPLH
TRBJ2-7 | TRBV29-1 | SVNRDYEQY
TRBJ1-1 | TRBV7-2 | ASGRQNTEAF
TRBJ1-1 | TRBV11-2 | ASSLDRVAEAF
TRBJ2-1 | TRBV11-1 | ASSLGGLAGANEQF
TRBJ1-1 | TRBV6-5 | ASSYSTGGTEAF
TRBJ2-3 | TRBV11-3 | ASSLDGTGGDTQY
TRBJ2-1 | TRBV5-6 | ASSLKESYPSSYNEQF
TRBJ2-1 | TRBV6-5 | ASSYARDNEQF
TRBJ1-1 | TRBV5-4 | ASSFTGGTEAF
TRBJ2-3 | TRBV5-1 | ASSLISGDYTDTQY
TRBJ1-5 | TRBV7-9 | ASSLTTSDNQPQH
TRBJ2-7 | TRBV2 | ASSPWALYEQY
TRBJ2-3 | TRBV9 | ASRGTGASTDTQY
TRBJ2-7 | TRBV6-1 | ASSAHRGYEQY
TRBJ2-3 | TRBV9 | ASSVEGTGPSTDTQY
TRBJ1-2 | TRBV2 | ASSEGGDGYT
TRBJ1-5 | TRBV4-1 | ASSQHTNRGRVINQPQH
TRBJ1-5 | TRBV11-2 | ASSLGTSLISNQPQH
TRBJ1-3 | TRBV7-9 | ASSEGSGGEGNTIY
TRBJ2-2 | TRBV6-5 | ASRRTSGNTGELF
TRBJ1-2 | TRBV5-1 | ASSPSPTPYGYT
TRBJ1-4 | TRBV11-2 | ASSPLSGLPRGEKLF
TRBJ2-7 | TRBV15 | ATSREGQQGLEQY
TRBJ2-7 | TRBV19 | ASSIRGKGNSYEQY
TRBJ1-1 | TRBV10-3 | AISAGQLNTEAF
TRBJ1-3 | TRBV5-5 | ASSLQPSGNTIY
TRBJ2-3 | TRBV5-1 | ASSKRGGGHVPDTQY
TRBJ2-5 | TRBV29-1 | SAGRGTDFFQETQY
TRBJ1-1 | TRBV25-1 | ASGGDRTEAF
TRBJ2-2 | TRBV5-8 | ASSWGTSGLF
TRBJ1-3 | TRBV6-6 | ASDSNSGNTIY
TRBJ2-5 | TRBV4-2 | ASSQGGGQETQY
TRBJ2-5 | TRBV6-6 | ASSAAEETQY
TRBJ1-2 | TRBV19 | ASSVPGERGYT
TRBJ2-5 | TRBV27 | ASSLGGGETQY
TRBJ1-1 | TRBV4-1 | ASSQAPRTEAF
TRBJ1-2 | TRBV7-3 | ASSALPGQGSGGYT
TRBJ1-4 | TRBV11-2 | ASSGDTTNEKLF
TRBJ2-7 | TRBV5-1 | ASSPPGQGYEQY
TRBJ1-1 | TRBV6-6 | ASSYNRDTREAF
TRBJ2-5 | TRBV9 | ASSARLAGAQETQY
TRBJ1-4 | TRBV14 | ASSPSLNEKLF
TRBJ1-2 | TRBV7-3 | ASSLAPMRGYT
TRBJ2-3 | TRBV2 | ASRLTSGGTDTQY
TRBJ2-7 | TRBV6-5 | ASSYRGTRYEQY
TRBJ1-5 | TRBV6-5 | ASSYTFRGSNQPQH
TRBJ1-5 | TRBV28 | ASSLWTGGVHQPQH